The 8 T cell receptor beta chains listed next were all sequenced from one sample in a study of blood T cells in healthy people across ages. Together with a sample-barcoded 5' primer, a J-beta primer mix was included in a second PCR lasting roughly 6 to 12 cycles. MiXCR was run by TCRdb on the 5' RACE reads, yielding one entry per CDR3 protein. This table holds about 580,000 distinct CDR3 sequences, about 45% found once. The sequencing sample was made of blood. The receptors here all came from a man older than 75 in good health.

The chain has TRBV29-1 and TRBJ1-2; TRBD1 aligns across 8 bases. CDR3 size: 13 residues. Germline assignment: CDR1 SQVTM and CDR2 ANQGSEA. The J segment lost 8 bases and the V segment lost 6 bases, leaving 11 bases of the junction unmatched. The CDR3 sequence: CSVTPGQGGGYTF. CDR3 coding DNA: TGCAGCGTCACCCCCGGACAGGGTGGAGGCTACACCTTC.

This clonotype was seen more than once but under ten times. V gene TRBV7-2 combines with J gene TRBJ2-7; D is possibly TRBD2 (6 bases). The germline V gene encodes CDR1 SGHTA and CDR2 FQGNSA. V was shortened by 4 bases and J by 0 bases, with 13 bases between the two germline ends. The CDR3 extends over 15 amino acids. CDR3 sequence (DNA): TGTGCCAGCAGCTCGACTAGTGGGCGCTCCTACGAGCAGTACTTC. Protein: CASSSTSGRSYEQYF.

This chain links TRBV20-1 with TRBJ2-1, with unresolved D. There are 13 residues in the CDR3. Germline-derived CDR1 and CDR2 are DFQATT and SNEGSKA (reference sequence). The V and J ends lost 3 bases and 5 bases respectively, with 11 bases between them. The CDR3 DNA follows: TGCAGTGCTAGCGGACGCCGGGACAATGAGCAGTTCTTC. Translated: CSASGRRDNEQFF.

The rearrangement links TRBV20-1 to TRBJ1-4; a possible D gene is TRBD1 (5 bases). The V gene's germline CDR1 is DFQATT and CDR2 SNEGSKA (reference sequence). V was shortened by 5 bases and J by 7 bases, with 14 bases between the two germline ends. The CDR3 totals 13 residues. In DNA form, the CDR3 reads TGCAGTGCTCCCGTCGGTGGGGGTGAAAAACTGTTTTTT. Translating gives CSAPVGGGEKLFF.

The genes are TRBV10-3 and TRBJ1-2; 8 positions match TRBD1. Germline assignment: CDR1 ENHRY and CDR2 SYGVKD. The CDR3 covers 16 residues. With V trimmed by 0 bases and J by 6 bases, 9 bases remained unmatched. CDR3 residues: CAISESKSGGVNGYTF. The CDR3 DNA follows: TGTGCCATCAGTGAGTCGAAATCAGGGGGCGTCAATGGCTACACCTTC.

This clonotype has a count of ten or more. CDR3 nucleotides: TGTGCCAGCAGTGATAGAAGGACAGAGACCCAGTACTTC. Translation gives CASSDRRTETQYF. This chain joins TRBV6-5 and TRBJ2-5; D is ambiguous. Per germline, CDR1 MNHEY and CDR2 SVGAGI. CDR3 length equals 13 residues. Trimming removed 5 bases from V and 4 bases from J, with 11 bases in between.

This clonotype occurred a few times. This chain links TRBV4-1 with TRBJ2-7; 8 bases line up with TRBD1. CDR1 MGHRA and CDR2 YSYEKL come from the germline V gene. There are 17 residues in the CDR3. Trimming took 3 bases from V and 2 from J; bases not matched to a gene: 12. The CDR3 spells CASSQGYSGTGAYEQYF. Written as DNA, the CDR3 is TGCGCCAGCAGCCAGGGGTACTCCGGGACAGGCGCCTACGAGCAGTACTTC.

The CDR3, as DNA: TGCAGTGCTAGAGCACCCTCGGACGGGTACGAGCAGTACTTC. The encoded protein is CSARAPSDGYEQYF. J is TRBJ2-7 and V is TRBV20-1, with D unclear. Trimming pared 1 base from V and 4 bases from J, leaving 14 bases between. This CDR3 is built from 14 residues. Germline V gives CDR1 DFQATT, CDR2 SNEGSKA (reference sequence).